These T cell receptor beta chains were read from a single sample in a study of T cell changes during pregnancy in multiple sclerosis. Assay: immunoSEQ multiplex PCR; the TCRdb copy retains only in-frame clones and omits some. There are about 70,000 clones in the sample; around 90% occur only once, and 0.29% lies in the top ten. This sample comprised CD4+ T cells from peripheral blood mononuclear cells, obtained after pregnancy. Receptors were obtained from a female donor with multiple sclerosis, enrolled in a pregnancy study. The CDR3 runs from the conserved cysteine through the conserved F or W. The order of the fields is D gene, clone size, V gene, J gene, CDR3 protein, CDR3 DNA. A D gene is named only where the DNA matches it firmly. Expanded clones get a size class; other rows say once, few or many, or leave the size out.

NA	NA	TRBV7-9	TRBJ2-1	CASSSRDYNEQFF	TGTGCCAGCAGCTCCAGGGACTACAATGAGCAGTTCTTC
NA	NA	TRBV5-1	TRBJ1-1	CASRIGVRTNTEAFF	TGCGCCAGCAGAATCGGGGTTCGTACGAACACTGAAGCTTTCTTT
NA	NA	TRBV29-1	TRBJ2-1	CSVDLLTGPYNEQFF	TGCAGCGTTGATTTGTTAACAGGGCCCTACAATGAGCAGTTCTTC
NA	NA	TRBV6-6	TRBJ2-1	CASSYRLTAAHNEQFF	TGTGCCAGCAGTTACCGACTTACGGCGGCCCACAATGAGCAGTTCTTC
TRBD2	NA	TRBV7-3	TRBJ2-2	CASSLNSGGATGELFF	TGTGCCAGCAGCTTGAATAGCGGGGGGGCGACCGGGGAGCTGTTTTTT
NA	NA	TRBV5-4	TRBJ2-1	CASSLDPQGTPSYNEQFF	TGTGCCAGCAGCTTGGATCCCCAGGGGACCCCCTCCTACAATGAGCAGTTCTTC
NA	NA	TRBV19	TRBJ2-2	CASRNLFAGDDTGELFF	TGTGCCAGTAGAAACCTTTTCGCAGGGGATGACACCGGGGAGCTGTTTTTT
TRBD1	NA	TRBV9	TRBJ2-7	CASSVMGTAIDEQYF	TGTGCCAGCAGCGTTATGGGGACAGCCATTGACGAGCAGTACTTC
TRBD1	NA	TRBV5-4	TRBJ2-2	CASSTGQGSTGELFF	TGTGCCAGCAGCACAGGACAGGGTAGCACCGGGGAGCTGTTTTTT
TRBD2	NA	TRBV13	TRBJ2-3	CASSPMRASGSGTQYF	TGTGCCAGCAGCCCTATGAGGGCTAGCGGGAGCGGTACGCAGTATTTT
NA	NA	TRBV28	TRBJ1-1	CASSLIQGSTEAFF	TGTGCCAGCAGTTTAATCCAGGGAAGCACTGAAGCTTTCTTT
NA	NA	TRBV11-2	TRBJ1-1	CASSLGGRVDTEAFF	TGTGCCAGCAGCTTGGGCGGCAGGGTGGACACTGAAGCTTTCTTT
TRBD1	NA	TRBV19	TRBJ1-4	CASIRDSATNEKLFF	TGTGCCAGTATCCGGGACAGCGCAACTAATGAAAAACTGTTTTTT
NA	NA	TRBV6-4	TRBJ2-7	CASSDSSDSHYEQYF	TGTGCCAGCAGTGACTCGTCGGACAGCCACTACGAGCAGTACTTC
TRBD2	NA	TRBV4-1	TRBJ2-3	CASSQGGLAGSTDTQYF	TGCGCCAGCAGCCAAGGGGGACTAGCGGGAAGCACAGATACGCAGTATTTT
NA	once	TRBV10-3	TRBJ2-3	CAISDPKRDTQYF	TGTGCCATCAGTGACCCGAAGCGGGATACGCAGTATTTT
NA	NA	TRBV10-2	TRBJ1-1	CASSAGMNTEAFF	TGCGCCAGCTCGGCAGGAATGAACACTGAAGCTTTCTTT
TRBD2	NA	TRBV5-1	TRBJ2-7	CASSLGERGPSYEQYF	TGCGCCAGCAGCTTGGGTGAGCGGGGGCCCTCCTACGAGCAGTACTTC
NA	NA	TRBV5-1	TRBJ1-2	CASSLGGGRILGYGYTF	TGCGCCAGCAGCTTGGGCGGGGGACGCATCCTAGGCTATGGCTACACCTTC
TRBD1	NA	TRBV6-6	TRBJ1-1	CASSPGQVLNTEAFF	TGTGCCAGCAGCCCCGGACAGGTTTTGAACACTGAAGCTTTCTTT
TRBD1	NA	TRBV11-3	TRBJ2-1	CASSQNYGTGEDNEQFF	TGTGCCAGCAGCCAGAACTACGGGACAGGGGAGGACAATGAGCAGTTCTTC
TRBD1	few	TRBV6-4	TRBJ1-2	CASSDGDRGGYTF	TGTGCCAGCAGTGATGGGGACAGGGGGGGCTACACCTTC
NA	NA	TRBV11-3	TRBJ2-2	CASSSGVLNTGELFF	TGTGCCAGCAGCTCCGGGGTACTCAACACCGGGGAGCTGTTTTTT
NA	NA	TRBV6-1	TRBJ2-4	CASSEPGSNIQYF	TGTGCCAGCAGTGAGCCAGGTTCGAACATTCAGTACTTC
TRBD2	NA	TRBV27	TRBJ2-1	CASSLWGGGRTSYNEQFF	TGTGCCAGCAGTTTATGGGGCGGCGGGAGGACCTCCTACAATGAGCAGTTCTTC
NA	NA	TRBV5-1	TRBJ2-6	CASSFLDWKSGANVLTF	TGCGCCAGCAGCTTTCTCGACTGGAAGTCTGGGGCCAACGTCCTGACTTTC
TRBD2	NA	TRBV29-1	TRBJ2-7	CSTRTSGSYEQYF	TGCAGCACCCGGACTAGCGGCTCCTACGAGCAGTACTTC
NA	NA	TRBV7-9	TRBJ1-2	CASSLGSSVLGYGYTF	TGTGCCAGCAGCTTAGGAAGCAGCGTTCTAGGCTATGGCTACACCTTC
TRBD2	once	TRBV7-2	TRBJ2-1	CASSSRTSGSIYEQFF	TGTGCCAGCAGCTCCCGGACTAGCGGGAGTATCTATGAGCAGTTCTTC
NA	NA	TRBV9	TRBJ2-2	CASSPQAADGELFF	TGTGCCAGCAGCCCCCAAGCGGCAGACGGGGAGCTGTTTTTT
NA	NA	TRBV29-1	TRBJ2-7	CSVGGLGPSYEQYF	TGCAGCGTTGGGGGTTTGGGGCCCTCCTACGAGCAGTACTTC
NA	NA	TRBV5-3	TRBJ2-5	CARSAGKEGRGETQYF	TGTGCCAGAAGCGCCGGTAAGGAGGGGAGGGGGGAGACCCAGTACTTC
TRBD1	once	TRBV28	TRBJ2-7	CASRGQGGFVSYEQYF	TGTGCCAGCAGAGGACAGGGGGGATTTGTCTCCTACGAGCAGTACTTC
NA	NA	TRBV19	TRBJ1-4	CASRPLGGEKLFF	TGTGCCAGTAGACCGTTAGGGGGTGAAAAACTGTTTTTT
NA	NA	TRBV5-1	TRBJ1-1	CASSFTGMDTEAFF	TGCGCCAGCAGTTTTACAGGGATGGACACTGAAGCTTTCTTT
TRBD1	NA	TRBV9	TRBJ2-3	CASSVAGTVTDTQYF	TGTGCCAGCAGCGTAGCCGGGACAGTCACAGATACGCAGTATTTT
NA	few	TRBV4-2	TRBJ1-5	CASSQASRGDSNQPQHF	TGTGCCAGCAGCCAGGCCTCGCGGGGGGATAGCAATCAGCCCCAGCATTTT
NA	NA	TRBV9	TRBJ2-6	CASSASVMGGRTGPSGANVLTF	TGTGCCAGCAGCGCCTCCGTTATGGGAGGTAGGACAGGCCCCTCAGGGGCCAACGTCCTGACTTTC
NA	few	TRBV2	TRBJ1-1	CASSDGTVNTEAFF	TGTGCCAGCAGTGATGGTACTGTGAACACTGAAGCTTTCTTT
NA	NA	TRBV15	TRBJ1-6	CATSSRGRENSPLHF	TGTGCCACCAGCAGCCGAGGAAGGGAGAATTCACCCCTCCACTTT